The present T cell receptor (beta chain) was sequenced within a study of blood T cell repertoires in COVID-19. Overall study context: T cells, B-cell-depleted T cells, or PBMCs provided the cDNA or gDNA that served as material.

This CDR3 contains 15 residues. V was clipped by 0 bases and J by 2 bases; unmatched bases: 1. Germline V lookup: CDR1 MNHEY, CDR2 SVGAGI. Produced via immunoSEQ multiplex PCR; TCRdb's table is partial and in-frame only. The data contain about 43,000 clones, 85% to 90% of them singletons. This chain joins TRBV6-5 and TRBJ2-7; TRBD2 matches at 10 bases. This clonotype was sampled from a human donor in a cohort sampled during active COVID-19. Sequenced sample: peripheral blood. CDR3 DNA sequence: TGTGCCAGCAGTTACTCGCTAGCGGGAGCCTACGAGCAGTACTTC. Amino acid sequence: CASSYSLAGAYEQYF.